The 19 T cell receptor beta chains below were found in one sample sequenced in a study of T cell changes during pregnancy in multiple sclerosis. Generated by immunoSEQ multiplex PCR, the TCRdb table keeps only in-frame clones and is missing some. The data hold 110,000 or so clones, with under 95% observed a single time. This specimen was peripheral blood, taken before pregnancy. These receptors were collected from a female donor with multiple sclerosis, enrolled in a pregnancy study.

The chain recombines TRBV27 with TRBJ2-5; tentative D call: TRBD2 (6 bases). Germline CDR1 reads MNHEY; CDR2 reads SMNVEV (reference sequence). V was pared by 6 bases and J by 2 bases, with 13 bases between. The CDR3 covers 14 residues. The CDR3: CASSPRGIQETQYF. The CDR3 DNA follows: TGTGCCAGCAGCCCTCGGGGGATACAAGAGACCCAGTACTTC.

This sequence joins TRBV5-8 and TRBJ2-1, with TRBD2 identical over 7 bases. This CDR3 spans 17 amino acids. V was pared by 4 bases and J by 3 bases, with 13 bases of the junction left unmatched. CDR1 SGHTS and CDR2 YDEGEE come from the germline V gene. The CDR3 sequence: CASSASDRGRFYNEQFF. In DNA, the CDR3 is TGTGCCAGCAGCGCGTCCGACCGCGGGAGATTCTACAATGAGCAGTTCTTC.

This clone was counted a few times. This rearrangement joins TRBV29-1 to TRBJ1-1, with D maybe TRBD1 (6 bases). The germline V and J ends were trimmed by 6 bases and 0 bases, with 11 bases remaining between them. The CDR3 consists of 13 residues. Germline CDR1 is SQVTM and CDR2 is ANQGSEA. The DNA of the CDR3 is TGCAGCGTGACAGGCCTCATGAACACTGAAGCTTTCTTT. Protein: CSVTGLMNTEAFF.

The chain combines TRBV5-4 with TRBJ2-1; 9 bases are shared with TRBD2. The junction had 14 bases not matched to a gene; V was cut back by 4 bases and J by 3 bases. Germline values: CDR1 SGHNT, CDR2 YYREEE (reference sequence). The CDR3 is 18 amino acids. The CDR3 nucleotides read TGTGCCAGCAGCCCCCAACCGTTCCGACTAGCGGACTACAATGAGCAGTTCTTC. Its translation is CASSPQPFRLADYNEQFF.

CDR3 sequence (DNA): TGTGCCAGCAGTGAGGGACAGGGGATGGAAGATGGCTACACCTTC. It codes for CASSEGQGMEDGYTF. The genes are TRBV6-4 and TRBJ1-2; the match to TRBD1 covers 10 bases. The CDR3 runs to 15 residues. With V trimmed by 3 bases and J by 6 bases, 7 bases remained unmatched. CDR1 and CDR2 (germline): MRHNA, SNTAGT.

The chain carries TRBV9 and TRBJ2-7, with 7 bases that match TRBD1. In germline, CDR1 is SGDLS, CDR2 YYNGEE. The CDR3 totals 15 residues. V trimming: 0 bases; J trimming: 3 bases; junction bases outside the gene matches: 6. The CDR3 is CASSVAGQDIYEQYF. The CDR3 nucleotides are TGTGCCAGCAGCGTAGCAGGACAGGATATCTACGAGCAGTACTTC.

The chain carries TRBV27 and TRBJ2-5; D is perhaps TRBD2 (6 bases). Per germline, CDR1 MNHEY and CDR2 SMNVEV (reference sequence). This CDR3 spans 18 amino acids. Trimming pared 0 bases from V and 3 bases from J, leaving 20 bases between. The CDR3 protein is CASSLSPRIRRGKETQYF. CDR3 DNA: TGTGCCAGCAGTTTATCGCCTCGAATCCGCCGGGGGAAAGAGACCCAGTACTTC.

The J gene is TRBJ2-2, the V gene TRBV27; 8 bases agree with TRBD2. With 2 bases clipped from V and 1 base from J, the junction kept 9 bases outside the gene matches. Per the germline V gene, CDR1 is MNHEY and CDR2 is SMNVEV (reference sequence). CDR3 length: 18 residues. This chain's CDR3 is CASSLRATSGLNTGELFF. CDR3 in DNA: TGTGCCAGCAGTTTACGCGCCACTAGCGGACTGAACACCGGGGAGCTGTTTTTT.

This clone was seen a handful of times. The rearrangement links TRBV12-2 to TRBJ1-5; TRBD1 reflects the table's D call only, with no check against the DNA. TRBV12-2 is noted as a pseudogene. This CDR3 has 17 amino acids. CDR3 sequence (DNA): TGTGCAAGTCGCCCCAGGGGCCGACAGGGGGCGATTCAGCCCCAGCATTTT. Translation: CASRPRGRQGAIQPQHF.

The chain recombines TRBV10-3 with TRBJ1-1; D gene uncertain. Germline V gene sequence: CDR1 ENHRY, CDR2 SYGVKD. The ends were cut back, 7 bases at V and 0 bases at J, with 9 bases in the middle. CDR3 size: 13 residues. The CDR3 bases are TGTGCCATCACCGATACAGTGAACACTGAAGCTTTCTTT. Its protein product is CAITDTVNTEAFF.

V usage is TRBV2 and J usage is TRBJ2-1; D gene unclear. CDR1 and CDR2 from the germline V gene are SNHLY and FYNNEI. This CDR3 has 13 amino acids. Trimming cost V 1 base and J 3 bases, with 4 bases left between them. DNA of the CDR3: TGTGCCAGCAGTGAAGACAGCTACAATGAGCAGTTCTTC. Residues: CASSEDSYNEQFF.

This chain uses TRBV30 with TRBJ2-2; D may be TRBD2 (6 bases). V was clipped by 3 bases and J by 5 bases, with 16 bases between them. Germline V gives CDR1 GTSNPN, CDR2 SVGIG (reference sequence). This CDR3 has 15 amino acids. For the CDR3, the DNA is TGTGCCTGGAGCGTAGTGGACGGAGGGACCGGGGAGCTGTTTTTT. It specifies CAWSVVDGGTGELFF.

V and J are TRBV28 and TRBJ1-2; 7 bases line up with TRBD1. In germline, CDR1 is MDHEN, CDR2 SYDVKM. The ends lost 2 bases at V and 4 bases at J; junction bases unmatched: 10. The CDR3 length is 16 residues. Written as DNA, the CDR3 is TGTGCCAGCAGTTTAAGAAGGGGGCAGGGCCTCTATGGCTACACCTTC. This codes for CASSLRRGQGLYGYTF.

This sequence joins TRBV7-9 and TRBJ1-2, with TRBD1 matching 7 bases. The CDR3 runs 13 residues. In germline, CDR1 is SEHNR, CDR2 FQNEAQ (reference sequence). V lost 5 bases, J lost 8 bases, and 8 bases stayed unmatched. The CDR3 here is CASSPTTGLGYTF. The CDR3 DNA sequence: TGTGCCAGCAGCCCTACGACAGGGCTCGGCTACACCTTC.

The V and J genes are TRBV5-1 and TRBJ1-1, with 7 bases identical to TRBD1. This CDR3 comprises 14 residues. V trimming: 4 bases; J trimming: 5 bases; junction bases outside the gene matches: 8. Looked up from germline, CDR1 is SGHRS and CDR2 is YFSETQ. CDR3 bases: TGCGCCAGCAGCGTCCGGGACAGACTTACTGAAGCTTTCTTT. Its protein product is CASSVRDRLTEAFF.

The CDR3 DNA follows: TGTGCCAGCAGCCCGGAGGTTAGCGGGGCCCTGGAGACCCAGTACTTC. This sequence encodes CASSPEVSGALETQYF. The genes are TRBV5-4 and TRBJ2-5, with TRBD2 matching over 8 bases. CDR1 is SGHNT, CDR2 YYREEE, per germline (reference sequence). This CDR3 has 16 residues. J gave up 5 bases and V 4 bases, and 13 bases lay outside the gene matches. The full variable domain, in which reference TRBV5-4 and TRBJ2-5 provide the parts outside the CDR3, is ETGVTQSPTHLIKTRGQQVTLRCSSQSGHNTVSWYQQALGQGPQFIFQYYREEENGRGNFPPRFSGLQFPNYSSELNVNALELDDSALYLCASSPEVSGALETQYFGPGTRLLVL.

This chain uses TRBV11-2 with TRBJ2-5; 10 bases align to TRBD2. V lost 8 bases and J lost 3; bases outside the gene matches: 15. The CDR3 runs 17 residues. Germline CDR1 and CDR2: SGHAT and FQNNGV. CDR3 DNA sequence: TGTGCCAGCCGTCGCCGTTTTAGCGGGGGGCATGAAGAGACCCAGTACTTC. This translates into CASRRRFSGGHEETQYF. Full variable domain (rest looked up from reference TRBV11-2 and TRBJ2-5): EAGVAQSPRYKIIEKRQSVAFWCNPISGHATLYWYQQILGQGPKLLIQFQNNGVVDDSQLPKDRFSAERLKGVDSTLKIQPAKLEDSAVYLCASRRRFSGGHEETQYFGPGTRLLVL.

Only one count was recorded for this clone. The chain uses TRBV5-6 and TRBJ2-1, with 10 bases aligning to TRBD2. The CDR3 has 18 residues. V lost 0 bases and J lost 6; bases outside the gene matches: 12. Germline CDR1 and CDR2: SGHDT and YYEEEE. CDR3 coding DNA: TGTGCCAGCAGCTTGGAGGGTAGCGGGGGGCCCGGGTCCAATGAGCAGTTCTTC. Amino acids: CASSLEGSGGPGSNEQFF.

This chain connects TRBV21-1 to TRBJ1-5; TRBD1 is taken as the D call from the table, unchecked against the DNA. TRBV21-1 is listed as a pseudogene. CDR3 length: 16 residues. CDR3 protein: CASSKSQVWGIQPQHF. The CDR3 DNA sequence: TGTGCCAGCAGCAAATCCCAGGTATGGGGCATCCAGCCCCAGCATTTT.